This T cell receptor (beta chain) was captured in a study of PD-1 blockade in classical Hodgkin lymphoma. Clones were sequenced by immunoSEQ multiplex PCR, and TCRdb holds only the in-frame ones, with some missing. The data contain 25,000 to 35,000 clones, 83% of them singletons. After autologous stem cell transplantation all patients relapsed, and prior brentuximab vedotin exposure differed between cohorts. V was trimmed by 1 base and J by 0 bases, leaving 9 bases between them. The CDR3 length is 15 residues. Germline V CDR1 and CDR2: SEHNR, FQNEAQ (reference sequence). The material sequenced was peripheral blood mononuclear cells (PBMCs), taken before the second cycle of nivolumab. The sequence came from a human donor with classical Hodgkin lymphoma. The chain employs TRBV7-9 and TRBJ1-1, with a possible D match to TRBD1 (6 bases). DNA for the CDR3: TGTGCCAGCAGCTTAGACAGGGACGTGAACACTGAAGCTTTCTTT. This encodes CASSLDRDVNTEAFF.